This T cell receptor beta chain is drawn from a study of somatic mutations in cytotoxic T cells in rheumatoid arthritis. For the study at large: Before any treatment began, about 30 ml EDTA peripheral blood was collected from patients right after diagnosis. T-cell populations stained with V beta antibodies were in some cases flow-sorted at nearly 100% purity, including V beta1+ cells that were sequenced for TCRB.

Assay used: immunoSEQ multiplex PCR; TCRdb lists only in-frame clones, some missing. The repertoire holds approximately 15,000 clones, with around 74% as singletons. Losses at the gene ends were 2 bases for V and 8 bases for J; bases not matched to a gene: 3. CDR1 and CDR2 from the germline V gene are SGHRS and YFSETQ. This CDR3 region has 13 residues. The TCR originated in an adult with rheumatoid arthritis. Sequenced: CD8+ T cells sorted from blood. The chain is built from TRBV5-1 and TRBJ1-2; 10 bases align to TRBD1. The CDR3 DNA follows: TGCGCCAGCAGCTTTGGGACAGGGGTAGGCTACACCTTC. Translating gives CASSFGTGVGYTF.